This note documents a single T cell receptor (beta chain) sequence. The antigen it binds to is not known. Qualities for individual bases were not recorded, and no much larger clone is one base off. This sample is drawn from a study of memory CD4+ T cells and cytomegalovirus serostatus (dated by TCRdb to between 2017 and 2020). Regarding the study in general: The cohort comprised 35 or so healthy Belgian adults, 9 CMV seropositive and roughly 25 CMV seronegative. To replicate a published TCR-based CMV serostatus classifier, the study sequenced CD4+ memory TCRbeta repertoires from a Belgian cohort whose cytomegalovirus serostatus was known.

The Quick-DNA Microprep Kit was used to extract genomic DNA from the sorted cells. Amplification of TCRbeta DNA was done with the immunoSEQ hsTCRbeta kit, following the protocol from the manufacturer. TCRbeta libraries were sequenced on an Illumina MiSeq instrument. The authors' pipeline ran thus. Following removal of out-of-frame sequences, 2.4 million or so distinct TCRbeta sequences were retained, with an average of about 61,000 per individual. Each individual was scored according to the count of over 150 previously reported CMV-associated TCRbeta sequences and the total productive distinct TCRbeta count. A beta-binomial model was reimplemented in Python, and random forests from scikit-learn, run with default parameters, were trained on data from the US cohort. Classifier performance on the Belgian cohort was summarized as median AUC with percentile confidence intervals over 10,000 bootstrap iterations. What TCRdb holds here is the immuneACCESS table cut down to in-frame rearrangements. Part of the clones is not present; checked against another copy, under half of the missing clones reflect an unresolved V gene, and the others are unexplained. Clonal size and the V and J genes are those of that table, whereas D and trimming came from the DNA. This sample lists tens of thousands of clones; over 70% were detected once. 2.6% of the sample comes from the top ten.

Study-level results and caveats: On the Belgian cohort, the classifier built on the original framework reached a median bootstrapped AUC of around 0.96, with a 95% CI of 0.76-1.00. Results were interpreted as suggesting that the CMV-associated TCR signature is largely present in the CD4+ memory repertoire. Only CD4+CD45RO+ memory cells were sequenced, in contrast to the original study, in which naive and memory CD4+ and CD8+ populations were covered. CMV serostatus prediction reached a median bootstrapped AUC of about 0.94 with the original framework and roughly 0.9 with a US-trained random forest. Of fewer than 200 previously reported CMV-associated TCRbeta sequences, approximately 70 appeared in the CD4+ memory repertoires, each in one to five individuals.

Single viable CD3+CD4+CD8-CD45RO+ cells were sorted as memory CD4+ T cells on a FACSAria II. To determine CMV serostatus, a Roche Elecsys assay was used that detects serum IgG against CMV pp150, pp28, p38 and p52. After thawing, total CD4+ T cells were enriched by positive selection with CD4 magnetic microbeads. The samples came from a different study that was designed specifically to examine the CD4+ T cell memory repertoire. Peripheral blood mononuclear cells were isolated and cryopreserved according to standard operating procedures, and serum was kept at -80 degrees C. The staining relied on CD3-PerCP (BW264/56), CD4-APC (RPA-T4), CD45RO-PE (UCHT1) and CD8-Pacific Orange (3B5) antibodies, and Sytox blue was used to exclude non-viable cells. This receptor was obtained from an adult in good health and CMV-seropositive. What was sequenced was memory CD4+ T cells from blood.

DNA sequence: TGTGCCAGCACCCGATCCAGGACAGGGGCGGGAGAGACCCAGTACTTC. Its protein reads: CASTRSRTGAGETQYF. The chain links TRBV28 with TRBJ2-5; 9 bases in the middle match TRBD1. CDR1 MDHEN and CDR2 SYDVKM were looked up in the germline V gene. From the cysteine up to the phenylalanine, the CDR3 has a length of 16 residues. The sequence is cut down to CDR3 DNA, 48 bases in frame from base 1. The junction shows trimming of 7 bases on V and 4 bases on J, and the gene matches do not reach 13 bases of it.